Listed here are 32 T cell receptor beta chains from one sample, sequenced in a study of shared clonotypes between healthy human individuals. Libraries were prepared by immunoSEQ multiplex PCR; TCRdb keeps only in-frame clonotypes and omits some of them. The profile shows fewer than 2.5 million clones, roughly 93% of them singletons. The sequenced material came from naive CD4+ T cells from PBMCs. Subset described: CD45RA+ positively selected. These receptors were collected from a man aged 18 to 30 in good health. Some clones in this sample may be carry-over from other donors' samples.

In nucleotides, the CDR3 is TGTGCCAGCAGGCGAGGGGAGCTAGCGGGAGTGCAAGAGACCCAGTACTTC. Translation: CASRRGELAGVQETQYF. The J gene is TRBJ2-5, the V gene TRBV7-9; 10 nucleotides line up with TRBD2. Germline V gene data show CDR1 as SEHNR and CDR2 as FQNEAQ (reference sequence). CDR3 length: 17 amino acids. With V trimmed by 6 bases and J by 2 bases, 12 bases remained unmatched.

The chain is built from TRBV6-1 and TRBJ1-5; TRBD1 matches 7 bases. CDR1 and CDR2 from the germline V gene are MNHNS and SASEGT. Trimming removed 7 bases from V and 3 bases from J; junction bases left unmatched: 3. The CDR3 covers 13 residues. CDR3 sequence reads: CASKGQHNQPQHF. The DNA of the CDR3 is TGTGCCAGCAAGGGACAGCACAATCAGCCCCAGCATTTT.

The genes are TRBV10-3 and TRBJ2-5, with TRBD2 identical over 15 bases. V lost 4 bases, J lost 5 bases, and 5 bases stayed unmatched. Germline V lookup: CDR1 ENHRY, CDR2 SYGVKD. This CDR3 is 16 amino acids long. The CDR3 bases are TGTGCCATCAGTGCCGGGACTAGCGGGAGGAGGGAGACCCAGTACTTC. Translating it yields CAISAGTSGRRETQYF.

As DNA, the CDR3 is TGTGCCAGCAGTCCCTGGCAGCGGACCTACGAGCAGTACTTC. Translation: CASSPWQRTYEQYF. The gene calls are TRBV28 and TRBJ2-7; a possible D gene is TRBD2 (5 bases). CDR3 length equals 14 residues. Looked up from germline, CDR1 is MDHEN and CDR2 is SYDVKM. Trimming stripped 5 bases from V and 2 bases from J, with 13 bases between.

CDR3 region: CASSLERTQYF. CDR3 nucleotide sequence: TGTGCCAGCAGTTTAGAGAGGACCCAGTACTTC. V is TRBV28 and J is TRBJ2-5, with D uncertain. Trimming shortened V by 2 bases and J by 7 bases, and 5 bases separated the two germline ends. There are 11 residues in the CDR3. From germline, CDR1 is MDHEN and CDR2 SYDVKM. The complete variable domain, with remaining parts taken from reference TRBV28 and TRBJ2-5, reads DVKVTQSSRYLVKRTGEKVFLECVQDMDHENMFWYRQDPGLGLRLIYFSYDVKMKEKGDIPEGYSVSREKKERFSLILESASTNQTSMYLCASSLERTQYFGPGTRLLVL.

This chain connects TRBV6-6 to TRBJ1-2; D is uncertain. Trimming cost V 7 bases and J 8 bases, with 14 bases left between them. The CDR3 covers 12 residues. Per germline, CDR1 MNHNY and CDR2 SVGAGI (reference sequence). The CDR3 loop is CASTQTGQGYTF. The CDR3 bases are TGTGCCAGCACCCAAACCGGTCAAGGCTACACCTTC.

This chain links TRBV19 with TRBJ2-1, with 9 bases fitting TRBD2. The CDR3 extends over 16 amino acids. V shed 10 bases and J 4 bases; nucleotides not matched to a gene: 14. Germline V lookup: CDR1 LNHDA, CDR2 SQIVND (reference sequence). Written as DNA, the CDR3 is TGTGCCACCCACCTAGATGGGCTAGCGGGGTACAATGAGCAGTTCTTC. Protein sequence: CATHLDGLAGYNEQFF.

This chain joins TRBV6-5 and TRBJ1-2, with TRBD1 identical over 7 bases. The CDR3 is made up of 11 amino acids. Germline CDR1 is MNHEY and CDR2 is SVGAGI. The V segment lost 11 bases and the J segment 2 bases; nucleotides outside the gene matches: 2. The CDR3 nucleotides are TGTGCCGTACAGGGGAACTATGGCTACACCTTC. This translates into CAVQGNYGYTF.

This chain links TRBV2 with TRBJ1-6; D is perhaps TRBD1 (5 bases). Trimming removed 3 bases at V and 0 bases at J, with 15 bases between. The CDR3 extends over 18 amino acids. CDR1 and CDR2 (germline): SNHLY, FYNNEI. CDR3 residues: CASSDPGGGSSYNSPLHF. The CDR3 DNA reads TGTGCCAGCAGTGACCCGGGCGGGGGGAGCTCCTATAATTCACCCCTCCACTTT.

This chain links TRBV11-1 with TRBJ2-2; 12 bases match TRBD2. Germline V gene data show CDR1 as SGHAT and CDR2 as FQDESV (reference sequence). The CDR3 is made up of 16 amino acids. The J segment lost 9 bases and the V segment lost 6 bases, leaving 11 bases of the junction unmatched. CDR3 sequence: CASSPGLAGIRRELFF. CDR3 DNA: TGTGCCAGCAGTCCTGGACTAGCGGGAATACGCCGGGAGCTGTTTTTT.

This chain uses TRBV18 with TRBJ2-2; 8 nucleotides match TRBD2. The CDR3 is 15 amino acids. Germline lookup yields CDR1 KGHSH and CDR2 LQKENI. V lost 3 bases to trimming and J lost 2 bases; unmatched junction nucleotides: 2. CDR3 region: CASSPSGSNTGELFF. The CDR3 DNA follows: TGTGCCAGCTCACCGAGCGGGAGTAACACCGGGGAGCTGTTTTTT.

The V and J genes are TRBV7-2 and TRBJ2-1, with TRBD2 as a possible D gene (6 bases). V lost 5 bases, J lost 6 bases, and 20 bases lay in between. This CDR3 region has 16 residues. The V gene's germline CDR1 is SGHTA and CDR2 FQGNSA. Here the CDR3 DNA reads TGTGCCAGCAGCATCGCCGGGGGTTCAAGAGGCAATGAGCAGTTCTTC. Translation gives CASSIAGGSRGNEQFF.

In its sample, this clone was seen a few times. The genes are TRBV2 and TRBJ1-5, with TRBD1 matching 8 bases. V was clipped by 11 bases and J by 7 bases; unmatched bases: 13. CDR3 length: 14 residues. Germline CDR1 is SNHLY and CDR2 is FYNNEI. CDR3 loop: CASQDRAKGQPQHF. CDR3 nucleotides: TGTGCCTCTCAGGACAGGGCAAAGGGACAGCCCCAGCATTTT.

A word on this clone: Additional DNA sequences in this sample encode the identical CDR3. The chain links TRBV5-1 to TRBJ2-3; D not resolved. The V gene lost 3 bases and the J gene lost 0 bases, with 5 bases spanning the gap. CDR3 length equals 13 residues. Germline CDR1 and CDR2: SGHRS and YFSETQ. The CDR3 DNA reads as TGCGCCAGCAGCTATGATAGCACAGATACGCAGTATTTT. Amino acids: CASSYDSTDTQYF.

The chain carries TRBV6-1 and TRBJ1-4; 8 nucleotides line up with TRBD1. The V and J ends lost 3 bases and 6 bases, in that order; junction bases with no gene match: 6. Germline V lookup: CDR1 MNHNS, CDR2 SASEGT. The CDR3 consists of 15 residues. CDR3 loop: CASSERQGFYEKLFF. Here the CDR3 DNA reads TGTGCCAGCAGTGAGAGACAGGGGTTTTATGAAAAACTGTTTTTT.

This clone was recorded only once. For the CDR3, the DNA is TGTGCCAGCAGCTTAGCGGGAGGGCAATACGAGCAGTACTTC. Protein: CASSLAGGQYEQYF. V is TRBV7-3 and J is TRBJ2-7, with TRBD2 identical over 9 bases. CDR3 length: 14 residues. Germline V lookup: CDR1 SGHTA, CDR2 FQGTGA. The V segment lost 2 bases and the J segment 4 bases; nucleotides outside the gene matches: 3.

The sample holds one count of this clone. The chain combines TRBV5-1 with TRBJ1-4, with 11 bases fitting TRBD1. J was trimmed by 2 bases and V by 0 bases; bases with no gene match: 3. Germline CDR1 is SGHRS and CDR2 is YFSETQ. CDR3 size: 17 residues. CDR3 loop: CASSLEGTGGTNEKLFF. The CDR3 nucleotides read TGCGCCAGCAGCTTGGAGGGGACAGGGGGGACTAATGAAAAACTGTTTTTT.

This clone was detected once. This rearrangement joins TRBV11-2 to TRBJ1-1, with D perhaps TRBD1 (6 bases). This CDR3 has 16 residues. V lost 4 bases and J lost 10, with 25 bases in between. CDR1 and CDR2 (germline): SGHAT, FQNNGV. CDR3 nucleotides: TGTGCCAGCAGCTCCCTCGGGGGCGGGCCGGGATTTAGAGCTTTCTTT. It yields the protein CASSSLGGGPGFRAFF.

The chain has TRBV28 and TRBJ1-4; 10 nucleotides match TRBD1. This CDR3 is built from 16 residues. After removal of 3 bases from V and 7 bases from J, the junction contained 8 bases not matched to a gene. Per germline, CDR1 MDHEN and CDR2 SYDVKM. This CDR3 is CASSFLRGQGTEKLFF. CDR3 nucleotides: TGTGCCAGCAGTTTTCTCCGGGGACAGGGGACTGAAAAACTGTTTTTT. The whole variable domain, remainder taken from reference TRBV28 and TRBJ1-4, is DVKVTQSSRYLVKRTGEKVFLECVQDMDHENMFWYRQDPGLGLRLIYFSYDVKMKEKGDIPEGYSVSREKKERFSLILESASTNQTSMYLCASSFLRGQGTEKLFFGSGTQLSVL.

V usage is TRBV6-6 and J usage is TRBJ2-4; D is perhaps TRBD1 or TRBD2 (5 bases each). Germline CDR1 and CDR2: MNHNY and SVGAGI (reference sequence). The CDR3 has 14 amino acids. Trimming removed 5 bases from V and 5 bases from J, with 13 bases in between. CDR3 region: CASSKPGPENIQYF. The CDR3 nucleotides read TGTGCCAGCAGTAAGCCGGGACCAGAAAACATTCAGTACTTC.

The chain links TRBV7-8 to TRBJ1-4, with D unclear. CDR1 is SGHVS and CDR2 is FQNEAQ in the germline V gene. This CDR3 has 14 residues. The V end was cut by 0 bases, the J end by 4 bases, with 6 bases between. The CDR3 here is CASSLAHSNEKLFF. CDR3 coding DNA: TGTGCCAGCAGCTTAGCGCACAGTAATGAAAAACTGTTTTTT.

This clone was observed once. The chain recombines TRBV28 with TRBJ2-5, with 14 bases lining up with TRBD2. From germline, CDR1 is MDHEN and CDR2 SYDVKM. The CDR3 is made up of 16 amino acids. J lost 1 base, V lost 5 bases, and 3 bases had no gene match. The CDR3 bases are TGTGCCAGCAGTAAGACTAGCGGGAGGGTCCAAGAGACCCAGTACTTC. It is translated as CASSKTSGRVQETQYF.

V and J are TRBV6-1 and TRBJ2-1; 10 bases match TRBD1. The V segment lost 4 bases and the J segment 4 bases; nucleotides outside the gene matches: 4. Germline CDR1 and CDR2: MNHNS and SASEGT. The CDR3 extends over 15 amino acids. The chain's CDR3 is CASSVPGQGYNEQFF. The CDR3 region has the DNA TGTGCCAGCAGTGTTCCGGGACAGGGGTACAATGAGCAGTTCTTC.

The table lists this clone with a few counts. The CDR3 DNA reads TGCGCCAGCAGGGCTCGGACGAATTCTTCGCCCCAGCATTTT. It yields the protein CASRARTNSSPQHF. The chain links TRBV4-1 to TRBJ1-5; D is ambiguous. The V gene lost 6 bases and the J gene lost 9 bases, with 18 bases spanning the gap. In germline, CDR1 is MGHRA, CDR2 YSYEKL. The CDR3 covers 14 residues.

The rearrangement links TRBV5-1 to TRBJ2-7, with 8 bases lining up with TRBD1. After removal of 0 bases from V and 0 bases from J, the junction contained 5 bases not matched to a gene. CDR1 is SGHRS and CDR2 is YFSETQ in the germline V gene. The CDR3 covers 16 residues. The CDR3 DNA reads TGCGCCAGCAGCTTGGTAGGCCAGGGGGCCTCCTACGAGCAGTACTTC. As protein: CASSLVGQGASYEQYF.

The V and J genes are TRBV11-2 and TRBJ2-5, with 10 bases that match TRBD1. Germline V CDR1 and CDR2: SGHAT, FQNNGV. The V gene end was trimmed by 5 bases and the J gene end by 1 base; junction bases not matched to a gene: 4. The CDR3 contains 15 residues. For the CDR3, the DNA is TGTGCCAGCAGCGCGGGGACAGGGGCCCAAGAGACCCAGTACTTC. Translated: CASSAGTGAQETQYF.

This clone was seen once. A much bigger clone sits one base away, suggesting this may be a read error. The chain uses TRBV11-2 and TRBJ1-4; 10 bases line up with TRBD1. With 3 bases clipped from V and 5 bases from J, the junction kept 0 bases outside the gene matches. CDR3 size: 14 residues. Germline lookup yields CDR1 SGHAT and CDR2 FQNNGV. As DNA, the CDR3 is TGTGCCAGCAGCTTGGGACAGGGGAATGAAAAACTGTTTTTT. Its translation: CASSLGQGNEKLFF.

The chain combines TRBV5-1 with TRBJ2-7; possibly TRBD1 for D (5 bases). V was cut by 1 base and J by 5 bases, with 10 bases left in between. Germline assignment: CDR1 SGHRS and CDR2 YFSETQ. CDR3 size: 13 residues. For the CDR3, the DNA is TGCGCCAGCAGCTTGAGGGGTTACCACGAGCAGTACTTC. Residues: CASSLRGYHEQYF.

The chain's CDR3 is CASTRQGRGPPEEQYF. The CDR3 DNA is TGTGCCAGCACCCGACAGGGCAGGGGGCCCCCGGAGGAGCAGTACTTC. This chain joins TRBV6-4 and TRBJ2-7, with 8 nucleotides matching TRBD1. The CDR3 consists of 16 residues. The trim removed 7 bases at V and 7 bases at J, leaving 18 bases unmatched. From germline, CDR1 is MRHNA and CDR2 SNTAGT.

The chain carries TRBV7-2 and TRBJ2-7; maybe TRBD2 (6 bases). The ends were cut back, 1 base at V and 7 bases at J, with 20 bases in the middle. Per germline, CDR1 SGHTA and CDR2 FQGNSA. This CDR3 has 16 amino acids. The CDR3 nucleotides read TGTGCCAGCAGCTTAGAAGTCCAGCGGGCCACGGGGGAGCAGTACTTC. Amino acid sequence: CASSLEVQRATGEQYF.

The V and J genes are TRBV28 and TRBJ2-1; 13 positions agree with TRBD2. Trimming cost V 7 bases and J 5 bases; bases outside gene matches: 2. The CDR3 runs 14 residues. Looked up from germline, CDR1 is MDHEN and CDR2 is SYDVKM. CDR3 DNA sequence: TGTGCCAGCAAACTAGCGGGGGGGAACAATGAGCAGTTCTTC. Translated, it gives CASKLAGGNNEQFF.

The genes are TRBV18 and TRBJ2-1, with 7 bases matching TRBD1. In germline, CDR1 is KGHSH, CDR2 LQKENI. V was clipped by 2 bases and J by 9 bases; unmatched bases: 7. The CDR3 is made up of 14 amino acids. The CDR3 nucleotides read TGTGCCAGCTCACCAGAGACAGGGTTCGGTGAGCAGTTCTTC. As protein: CASSPETGFGEQFF. The full variable domain, with the rest looked up from reference TRBV18 and TRBJ2-1, is NAGVMQNPRHLVRRRGQEARLRCSPMKGHSHVYWYRQLPEEGLKFMVYLQKENIIDESGMPKERFSAEFPKEGPSILRIQQVVRGDSAAYFCASSPETGFGEQFFGPGTRLTVL.